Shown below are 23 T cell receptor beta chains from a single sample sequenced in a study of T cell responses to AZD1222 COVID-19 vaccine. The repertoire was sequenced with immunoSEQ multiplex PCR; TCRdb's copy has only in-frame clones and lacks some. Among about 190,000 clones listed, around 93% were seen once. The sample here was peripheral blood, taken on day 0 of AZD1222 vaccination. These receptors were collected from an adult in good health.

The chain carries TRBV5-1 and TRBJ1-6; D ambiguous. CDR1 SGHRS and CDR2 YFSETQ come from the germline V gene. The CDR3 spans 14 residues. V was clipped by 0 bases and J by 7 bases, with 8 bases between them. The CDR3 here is CASSLGSKNSPLHF. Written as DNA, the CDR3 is TGCGCCAGCAGCTTGGGTTCTAAGAATTCACCCCTCCACTTT.

The CDR3 region has the DNA TGTGCCAGCAGTCCCGGGGTTGAAGCTTTCTTT. It encodes CASSPGVEAFF. This chain links TRBV12-3 or TRBV12-4 with TRBJ1-1, with D uncertain. This CDR3 contains 11 residues. Trimming took 5 bases from V and 7 from J, leaving 8 bases between them.

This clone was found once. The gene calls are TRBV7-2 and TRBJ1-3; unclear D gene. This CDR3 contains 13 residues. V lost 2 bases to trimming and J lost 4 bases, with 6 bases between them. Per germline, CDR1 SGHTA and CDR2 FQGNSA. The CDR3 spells CASSLLGGNTIYF. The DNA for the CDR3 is TGTGCCAGCAGCTTACTAGGGGGAAACACCATATATTTT.

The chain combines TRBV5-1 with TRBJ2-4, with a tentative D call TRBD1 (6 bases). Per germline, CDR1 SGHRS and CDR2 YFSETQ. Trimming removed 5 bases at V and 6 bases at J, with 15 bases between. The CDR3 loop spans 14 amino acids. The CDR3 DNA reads TGCGCCAGCAGGTCTGCAGGGGTTGGAAACATTCAGTACTTC. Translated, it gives CASRSAGVGNIQYF.

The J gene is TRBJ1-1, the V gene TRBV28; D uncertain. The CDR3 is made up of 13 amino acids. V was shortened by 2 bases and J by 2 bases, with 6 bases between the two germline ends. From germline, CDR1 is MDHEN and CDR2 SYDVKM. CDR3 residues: CASSLPSNTEAFF. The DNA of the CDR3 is TGTGCCAGCAGTTTACCAAGTAACACTGAAGCTTTCTTT.

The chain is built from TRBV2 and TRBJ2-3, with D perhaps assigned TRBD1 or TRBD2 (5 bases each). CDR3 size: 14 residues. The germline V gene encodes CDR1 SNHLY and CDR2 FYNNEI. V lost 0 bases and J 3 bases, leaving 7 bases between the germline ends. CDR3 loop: CASSEAGRTDTQYF. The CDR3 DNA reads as TGTGCCAGCAGTGAAGCGGGACGGACAGATACGCAGTATTTT.

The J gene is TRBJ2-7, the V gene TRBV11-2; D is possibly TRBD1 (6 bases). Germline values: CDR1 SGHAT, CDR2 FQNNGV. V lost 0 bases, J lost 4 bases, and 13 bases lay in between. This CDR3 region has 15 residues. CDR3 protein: CASSLDRDTGYEQYF. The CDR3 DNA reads TGTGCCAGCAGCTTAGACCGGGACACAGGTTACGAGCAGTACTTC. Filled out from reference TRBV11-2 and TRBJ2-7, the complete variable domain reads EAGVAQSPRYKIIEKRQSVAFWCNPISGHATLYWYQQILGQGPKLLIQFQNNGVVDDSQLPKDRFSAERLKGVDSTLKIQPAKLEDSAVYLCASSLDRDTGYEQYFGPGTRLTVT.

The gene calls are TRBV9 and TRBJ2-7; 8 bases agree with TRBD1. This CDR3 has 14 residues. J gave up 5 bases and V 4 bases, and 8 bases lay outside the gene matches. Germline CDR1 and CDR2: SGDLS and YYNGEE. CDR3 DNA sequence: TGTGCCAGCAGCACCCAGGACAGGGTGAACGAGCAGTACTTC. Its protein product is CASSTQDRVNEQYF.

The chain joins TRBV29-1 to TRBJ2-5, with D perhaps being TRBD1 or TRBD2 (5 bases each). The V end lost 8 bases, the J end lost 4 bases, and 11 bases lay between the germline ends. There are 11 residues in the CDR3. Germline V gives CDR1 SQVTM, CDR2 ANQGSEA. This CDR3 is CSITGGETQYF. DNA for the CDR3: TGCAGCATTACAGGAGGAGAGACCCAGTACTTC.

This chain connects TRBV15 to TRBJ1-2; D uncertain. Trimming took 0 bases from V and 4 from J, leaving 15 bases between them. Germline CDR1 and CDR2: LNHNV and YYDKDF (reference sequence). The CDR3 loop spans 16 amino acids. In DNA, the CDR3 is TGTGCCACCAGCAGAGAGGCCTCATTCACTGGCTATGGCTACACCTTC. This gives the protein CATSREASFTGYGYTF.

The CDR3 is CASSLNRDPATNEKLFF. The CDR3 DNA follows: TGTGCCAGCAGTTTGAACAGGGACCCTGCAACTAATGAAAAACTGTTTTTT. The chain joins TRBV28 to TRBJ1-4; D is perhaps TRBD1 (6 bases). V was clipped by 3 bases and J by 0 bases, with 14 bases between them. Germline assignment: CDR1 MDHEN and CDR2 SYDVKM. This CDR3 comprises 17 residues.

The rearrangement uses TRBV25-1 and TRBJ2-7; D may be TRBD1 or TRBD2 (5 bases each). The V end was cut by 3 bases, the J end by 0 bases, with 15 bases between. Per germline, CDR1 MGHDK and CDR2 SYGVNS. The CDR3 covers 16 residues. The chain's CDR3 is CASSDYVVGTSYEQYF. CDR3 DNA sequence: TGTGCCAGCAGTGACTATGTGGTCGGGACCTCCTACGAGCAGTACTTC.

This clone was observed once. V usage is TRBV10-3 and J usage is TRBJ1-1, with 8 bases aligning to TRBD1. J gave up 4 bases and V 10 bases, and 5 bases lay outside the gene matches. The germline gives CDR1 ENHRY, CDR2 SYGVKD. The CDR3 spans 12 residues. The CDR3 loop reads CATGQGATEAFF. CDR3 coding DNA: TGTGCCACCGGGCAGGGGGCCACTGAAGCTTTCTTT.

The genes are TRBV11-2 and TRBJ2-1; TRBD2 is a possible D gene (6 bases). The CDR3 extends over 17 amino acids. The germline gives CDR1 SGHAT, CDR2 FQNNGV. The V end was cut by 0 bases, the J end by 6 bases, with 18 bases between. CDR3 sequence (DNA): TGTGCCAGCAGCTTAGATCGACGACTAGGCGTATTCAATGAGCAGTTCTTC. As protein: CASSLDRRLGVFNEQFF.

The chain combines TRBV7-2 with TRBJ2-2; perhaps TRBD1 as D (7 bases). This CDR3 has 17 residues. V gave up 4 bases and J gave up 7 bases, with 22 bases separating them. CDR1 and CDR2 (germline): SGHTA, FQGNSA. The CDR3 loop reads CASSSGTAEQEGGELFF. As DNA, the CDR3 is TGTGCCAGCAGCTCAGGGACAGCCGAGCAGGAGGGCGGGGAGCTGTTTTTT.

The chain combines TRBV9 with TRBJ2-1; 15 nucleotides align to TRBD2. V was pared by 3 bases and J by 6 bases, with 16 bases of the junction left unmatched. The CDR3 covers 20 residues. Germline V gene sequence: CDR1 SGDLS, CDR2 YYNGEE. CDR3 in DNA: TGTGCCAGCAGCGCCCCGGGACATTCAGGGACTAGCGGGAGGCTCAATGAGCAGTTCTTC. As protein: CASSAPGHSGTSGRLNEQFF. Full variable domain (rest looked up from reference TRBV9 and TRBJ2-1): DSGVTQTPKHLITATGQRVTLRCSPRSGDLSVYWYQQSLDQGLQFLIQYYNGEERAKGNILERFSAQQFPDLHSELNLSSLELGDSALYFCASSAPGHSGTSGRLNEQFFGPGTRLTVL.

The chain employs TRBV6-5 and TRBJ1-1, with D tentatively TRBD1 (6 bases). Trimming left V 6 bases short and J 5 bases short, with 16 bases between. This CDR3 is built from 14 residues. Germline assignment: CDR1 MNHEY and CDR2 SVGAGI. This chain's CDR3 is CASSFRTVGTEAFF. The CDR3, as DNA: TGTGCCAGCAGCTTCCGGACAGTTGGGACTGAAGCTTTCTTT.

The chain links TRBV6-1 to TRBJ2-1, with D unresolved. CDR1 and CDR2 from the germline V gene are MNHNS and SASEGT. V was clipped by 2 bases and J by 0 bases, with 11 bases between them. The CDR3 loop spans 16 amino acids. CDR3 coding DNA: TGTGCCAGCAGTGAACTATTGGCGAGCTCCTACAATGAGCAGTTCTTC. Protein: CASSELLASSYNEQFF.

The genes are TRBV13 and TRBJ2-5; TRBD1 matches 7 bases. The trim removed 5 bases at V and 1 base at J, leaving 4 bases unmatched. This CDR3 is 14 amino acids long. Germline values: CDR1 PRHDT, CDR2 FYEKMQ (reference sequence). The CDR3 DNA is TGTGCCAGCAGCCTAAGGGACAGCCAAGAGACCCAGTACTTC. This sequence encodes CASSLRDSQETQYF.

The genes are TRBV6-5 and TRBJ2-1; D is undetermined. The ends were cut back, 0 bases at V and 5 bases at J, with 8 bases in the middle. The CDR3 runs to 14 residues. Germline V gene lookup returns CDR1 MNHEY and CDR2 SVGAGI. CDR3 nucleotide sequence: TGTGCCAGCAGTTACTCGGAGCCAAACAATGAGCAGTTCTTC. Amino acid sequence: CASSYSEPNNEQFF.

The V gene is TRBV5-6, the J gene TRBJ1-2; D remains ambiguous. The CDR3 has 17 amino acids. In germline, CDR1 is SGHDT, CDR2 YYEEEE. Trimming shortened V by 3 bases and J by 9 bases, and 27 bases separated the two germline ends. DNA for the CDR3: TGTGCCAGCAGCTACCTAGCGATGGACGGCCGTCTCTCAAGCTACACCTTC. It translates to CASSYLAMDGRLSSYTF.

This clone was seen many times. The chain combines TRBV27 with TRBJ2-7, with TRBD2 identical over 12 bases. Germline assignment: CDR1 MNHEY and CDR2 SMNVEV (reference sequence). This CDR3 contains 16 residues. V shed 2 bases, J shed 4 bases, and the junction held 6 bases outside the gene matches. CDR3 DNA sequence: TGTGCCAGCAGTTTACTAGCGGGAGGGGAGTGGTACGAGCAGTACTTC. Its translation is CASSLLAGGEWYEQYF.

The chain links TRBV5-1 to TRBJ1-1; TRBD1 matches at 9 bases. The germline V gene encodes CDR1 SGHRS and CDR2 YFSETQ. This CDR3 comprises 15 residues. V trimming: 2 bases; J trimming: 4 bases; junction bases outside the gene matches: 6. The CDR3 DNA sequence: TGCGCCAGCAGCTTCACCGGGACAGGGACCACTGAAGCTTTCTTT. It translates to CASSFTGTGTTEAFF.